A selection of T cell receptor beta chains follows, all from one sample in a study of monozygotic twins with cystic fibrosis. Sequenced by immunoSEQ multiplex PCR; TCRdb stores in-frame clones only, minus some. The sample contains 12,000 to 15,000 clones, roughly 98% of which appear only once. Material for sequencing was blood. The receptor set was obtained from a girl aged 2 to 9 with cystic fibrosis. The CDR3 runs from the conserved cysteine through the conserved F or W. The D gene is left open where the match is weak. The listing skips clone size in some rows; elsewhere it reads once, few, many or a size class.

V gene	clone size	D gene	J gene	CDR3 DNA	CDR3 protein
TRBV19	.	.	TRBJ2-5	TGTGCCAGTAGTATCCTCGGATGGGAGACCCAGTACTTC	CASSILGWETQYF
TRBV6-5	.	.	TRBJ2-7	TGTGCCAGCAAACCCTGGGGTGACGACGAGCAGTACTTC	CASKPWGDDEQYF
TRBV20-1	once	.	TRBJ2-1	TGCAGTGCTAGCGGCTACAATGAGCAGTTCTTC	CSASGYNEQFF
TRBV4-3	.	.	TRBJ2-1	TGCGCCAGCAGCCAAGATGGAGGGAGGCCCTCCTACAATGAGCAGTTCTTC	CASSQDGGRPSYNEQFF
TRBV11-3	.	.	TRBJ1-1	TGTGCCAGCAGCCAACAACGCGCAGGGTACAACACTGAAGCTTTCTTT	CASSQQRAGYNTEAFF
TRBV5-1	.	TRBD2	TRBJ2-3	TGCGCCAGCAGCTTCGGGGGGTTGACAGATACGCAGTATTTT	CASSFGGLTDTQYF
TRBV5-6	.	.	TRBJ2-1	TGTGCCAGCAGCTTGGCAGTGGCCAATGAGCAGTTCTTC	CASSLAVANEQFF
TRBV7-9	.	.	TRBJ2-2	TGTGCCAGCAGCTTAGCGGAGACCGGGGAGCTGTTTTTT	CASSLAETGELFF
TRBV30	.	TRBD1	TRBJ2-7	TGTGCCTGGAGTGTAGGGGACAGATTTTACGAGCAGTACTTC	CAWSVGDRFYEQYF
TRBV28	.	.	TRBJ2-7	TGTGCCAGCCGGGGGACGGGGGTCTACGAGCAGTACTTC	CASRGTGVYEQYF
TRBV4-1	.	TRBD2	TRBJ2-3	TGCGCCAGCAGCCTAGAACTAGCGGCCACAGATACGCAGTATTTT	CASSLELAATDTQYF
TRBV9	.	.	TRBJ2-7	TGTGCCAGCAGCGTAGTAGAGAGACCTACTGAGCAGTACTTC	CASSVVERPTEQYF
TRBV2	.	TRBD1	TRBJ2-7	TGTGCCAGCCGAGGCCCAGGGACAGGGACGTACGAGCAGTACTTC	CASRGPGTGTYEQYF
TRBV9	.	.	TRBJ2-7	TGTGCCAGCAGCCCGGAGGGAGCCTACGAGCAGTACTTC	CASSPEGAYEQYF
TRBV7-9	.	.	TRBJ2-5	TGTGCCAGCAGCCCTCGGACGGGTGAGACCCAGTACTTC	CASSPRTGETQYF
TRBV5-1	.	.	TRBJ2-7	TGCGCCAGCAGCTTGAGTGCACAGAGCTACGAGCAGTACTTC	CASSLSAQSYEQYF
TRBV7-6	once	TRBD2	TRBJ2-3	TGTGCCAGCAGCTTCGACATTGGACTAGCGGGAGGGCCCCGAACAGATACGCAGTATTTT	CASSFDIGLAGGPRTDTQYF
TRBV7-2	.	.	TRBJ2-1	TGTGCCAGCAGTCCGATCCGGGTCACCTACAATGAGCAGTTCTTC	CASSPIRVTYNEQFF
TRBV5-5	.	TRBD1	TRBJ2-2	TGTGCCAGCAGATCCGGGACAGGGGGCACCGGGGAGCTGTTTTTT	CASRSGTGGTGELFF
TRBV5-6	.	.	TRBJ2-7	TGTGCCAGCAGCTTTCCTGGCGGAGGCCCCTCCTACGAGCAGTACTTC	CASSFPGGGPSYEQYF
TRBV25-1	.	.	TRBJ1-1	TGTGCCAGCAGCTCGGACTTCCCCAGGGGAGCTTTCTTT	CASSSDFPRGAFF
TRBV5-1	.	.	TRBJ2-2	TGCGCCAGCAGCTTGGATAGCGGATACAAGAACACCGGGGAGCTGTTTTTT	CASSLDSGYKNTGELFF
TRBV6-1	.	.	TRBJ1-1	TGTGCCAGCAGTGAAAGGCGAGGCGGGGAAGCTTTCTTT	CASSERRGGEAFF
TRBV5-1	.	TRBD2	TRBJ2-7	TGCGCCAGCAGCTTGTCGACTAGCGGGGGCTTCTACGAGCAGTACTTC	CASSLSTSGGFYEQYF
TRBV6-5	.	TRBD1	TRBJ1-1	TGTGCCAGCAGTTACTGGGGCAGGGGGCAGATTGCTGAAGCTTTCTTT	CASSYWGRGQIAEAFF
TRBV5-1	.	.	TRBJ2-3	TGCGCCAGCAGCCCCCAAGGAGGCTCAGATACGCAGTATTTT	CASSPQGGSDTQYF
TRBV20-1	.	.	TRBJ2-7	TGCAGTGCGGGGATAACCTACGAGCAGTACTTC	CSAGITYEQYF
TRBV13	.	.	TRBJ2-2	TGTGCCAGCAGCCCCCTTAGGTCCCCCGGGGAGCTGTTTTTT	CASSPLRSPGELFF
TRBV6-6	.	TRBD1	TRBJ1-2	TGTGCCAGCAGTTCTCCTACAGGGGGGATGCCCTATGGCTACACCTTC	CASSSPTGGMPYGYTF
TRBV29-1	.	.	TRBJ1-1	TGCAGCGTTGGGGGCGGAGACTTGAACACTGAAGCTTTCTTT	CSVGGGDLNTEAFF
TRBV19	.	TRBD1	TRBJ2-7	TGTGCCAGTAGTATCCTACCCGGGACAGGCCCCTACGAGCAGTACTTC	CASSILPGTGPYEQYF
TRBV18	.	TRBD1	TRBJ2-3	TGTGCCAGCTCACCTAGGAACCGACAGGGGACAGATACGCAGTATTTT	CASSPRNRQGTDTQYF
TRBV30	.	.	TRBJ2-7	TGTGCCTGGAGACGGGGGGACAGGTCCTACGAGCAGTACTTC	CAWRRGDRSYEQYF
TRBV28	once	.	TRBJ2-2	TGTGCCAGCAGTTTAATTGTCACGAGCGGGGAGCTGTTTTTT	CASSLIVTSGELFF
TRBV27	.	.	TRBJ2-3	TGTGCCAGCAGTTTACTGGGACCCACTCGGGGCACAGATACGCAGTATTTT	CASSLLGPTRGTDTQYF
TRBV21-1	.	.	TRBJ2-3	TGTGCCAGCAGCATTGGTAGGACGGGGAAGGCAGATACGCAGTATTTT	CASSIGRTGKADTQYF
TRBV10-1	.	TRBD1	TRBJ2-5	TGCGCCAGCAGCTCAGGGGGCCCCCAAGAGACCCAGTACTTC	CASSSGGPQETQYF
TRBV6-5	.	TRBD1	TRBJ1-2	TGTGCCAGCAGTTACCTGCGACAGGGAAATGGCTACACCTTC	CASSYLRQGNGYTF
TRBV10-2	.	TRBD2	TRBJ2-2	TGCGCCAGCGTCACGGGACTAGGCGCGAACACCGGGGAGCTGTTTTTT	CASVTGLGANTGELFF
TRBV9	.	.	TRBJ2-1	TGTGCCAGCAGCGTATGGGACTACAATGAGCAGTTCTTC	CASSVWDYNEQFF
TRBV27	.	TRBD2	TRBJ2-5	TGTGCCAGCAGTTTTCAGCGGGATGCCCGAGAGACCCAGTACTTC	CASSFQRDARETQYF
TRBV6-5	.	TRBD1	TRBJ1-1	TGTGCCAGCAGCATAGGACAGGGACTCACTGAAGCTTTCTTT	CASSIGQGLTEAFF
TRBV5-1	.	TRBD2	TRBJ2-5	TGCGCCAGCAGCCCTGGGACTAGCGGGGAAGAGACCCAGTACTTC	CASSPGTSGEETQYF
TRBV19	.	TRBD1	TRBJ1-2	TGTGCCAGTAGTATAGGTGGGACAGCGATCTATGGCTACACCTTC	CASSIGGTAIYGYTF
TRBV25-1	.	.	TRBJ2-2	TGTGCCAGCTGCGGACTGTCGAACACCGGGGAGCTGTTTTTT	CASCGLSNTGELFF
TRBV7-9	.	.	TRBJ1-1	TGTGCCAGCTTCGACGGGGATAGGACTGAAGCTTTCTTT	CASFDGDRTEAFF